These 21 T cell receptor beta chains were sequenced from one sample in a study of blood T cells in healthy people across ages. Using a J-beta primer mix together with a sample-barcoded 5' primer, a second PCR was run for 7 to 11 cycles. Each CDR3 protein gets one entry after TCRdb re-called the 5' RACE reads with MiXCR. This sample has approximately 780,000 distinct CDR3 sequences, with about 26% found just once. The same data also went into a second study, on T cells of mothers and their children.

Sequenced material: blood. The receptors here all came from a boy aged 5-17 years in good health.

The chain couples TRBV12-3 or TRBV12-4 to TRBJ1-4; no clear D. V gave up 4 bases and J gave up 12 bases, with 9 bases separating them. The CDR3 loop spans 11 amino acids. The CDR3 loop is CASSSGPELFF. In DNA form, the CDR3 reads TGTGCCAGCAGTTCCGGGCCCGAACTGTTTTTT.

With respect to this clonotype: Given the absence of the conserved phenylalanine or tryptophan at the CDR3 end, a read error is likely. This sequence joins TRBV5-1 and TRBJ2-7; no clear D gene. Deletions cut 4 bases from V and 7 bases from J, with 18 bases between. The CDR3 is made up of 14 amino acids. Germline V gives CDR1 SGHRS, CDR2 YFSETQ. The CDR3: CASSPMGGPREQYS. As DNA, the CDR3 is TGCGCCAGCAGCCCAATGGGTGGCCCTCGGGAGCAGTACTCC.

This clonotype has just a few counts. CDR3: CASSLRDGRKGLNTEAFF. The CDR3 region has the DNA TGCGCCAGCAGCTTGAGAGATGGTAGGAAGGGGCTGAACACTGAAGCTTTCTTT. The J gene is TRBJ1-1, the V gene TRBV5-1, with D perhaps matching TRBD1 (5 bases). V lost 1 base, J lost 0 bases, and 19 bases lay in between. Germline lookup yields CDR1 SGHRS and CDR2 YFSETQ. The CDR3 length is 18 residues.

This chain links TRBV6-1 with TRBJ2-5; D not resolved. Germline V gene lookup returns CDR1 MNHNS and CDR2 SASEGT. V was cut by 2 bases and J by 3 bases, with 13 bases left in between. This CDR3 has 15 amino acids. CDR3 sequence reads: CASSEWPRNEETQYF. The CDR3 nucleotides are TGTGCCAGCAGTGAATGGCCTAGGAATGAAGAGACCCAGTACTTC.

V usage is TRBV5-5 and J usage is TRBJ2-4, with TRBD1 as a possible D gene (6 bases). The germline CDR1 and CDR2 sequences are SGHKS and YYEKEE (reference sequence). The CDR3 spans 16 residues. The V and J ends lost 2 bases and 2 bases respectively, with 14 bases between them. CDR3 nucleotide sequence: TGTGCCAGCAGCTTTGCGGCAGGGGCGACCAAAAACATTCAGTACTTC. Translation gives CASSFAAGATKNIQYF.

This chain links TRBV20-1 with TRBJ2-5, with unresolved D. CDR1 and CDR2 from the germline V gene are DFQATT and SNEGSKA (reference sequence). Between the trimmed V and J ends, which lost 0 bases and 5 bases, there was a span of 10 bases. The CDR3 loop spans 13 amino acids. The CDR3 DNA reads as TGCAGTGCTAGAGATTTCATCTGGGAGACCCAGTACTTC. Protein: CSARDFIWETQYF.

This clonotype occurred a few times. The rearrangement joins TRBV28 to TRBJ2-5; no firm D call. CDR1 MDHEN and CDR2 SYDVKM come from the germline V gene. The CDR3 sequence is 13 residues long. V lost 4 bases and J lost 5, with 11 bases in between. CDR3 sequence: CASSSPGSETQYF. The DNA for the CDR3 is TGTGCCAGCAGTTCCCCCGGGTCGGAGACCCAGTACTTC. The entire variable domain, with the rest obtained from reference TRBV28 and TRBJ2-5, is as follows: DVKVTQSSRYLVKRTGEKVFLECVQDMDHENMFWYRQDPGLGLRLIYFSYDVKMKEKGDIPEGYSVSREKKERFSLILESASTNQTSMYLCASSSPGSETQYFGPGTRLLVL.

In this sample, this clonotype turned up a few times. The V call is TRBV29-1, the J call TRBJ1-1, with TRBD1 matching over 9 bases. The CDR3 is 13 residues long. With 3 bases clipped from V and 3 bases from J, the junction kept 2 bases outside the gene matches. Germline V lookup: CDR1 SQVTM, CDR2 ANQGSEA. CDR3 nucleotide sequence: TGCAGCGTTGAGGGGGACAGGGACACTGAAGCTTTCTTT. It encodes CSVEGDRDTEAFF.

This clonotype has a handful of counts. The V and J genes are TRBV11-3 and TRBJ2-3; 9 bases fit TRBD1. Germline trimming cut 4 bases from V and 6 bases from J; bases unmatched to any gene: 11. The CDR3 sequence is 16 residues long. Germline V gene data show CDR1 as SGHNT and CDR2 as YENEEA. DNA for the CDR3: TGTGCCAGCAGCTCCCTGGGACAGGGAAGTTCGGATACGCAGTATTTT. Protein sequence: CASSSLGQGSSDTQYF.

The chain has TRBV6-2 or TRBV6-3 and TRBJ1-3; tentative D call: TRBD1 (6 bases). The germline V gene has CDR1 MNHEY and CDR2 SVGEGT. V shed 3 bases and J shed 0 bases, with 15 bases lying between them. The CDR3 extends over 17 amino acids. CDR3 bases: TGTGCCAGCAGTTATGTACAGGGTGAACTCTCTGGAAACACCATATATTTT. Encoded protein: CASSYVQGELSGNTIYF.

The chain joins TRBV7-9 to TRBJ2-1; the D gene is possibly TRBD2 (5 bases). This CDR3 contains 13 residues. Germline values: CDR1 SEHNR, CDR2 FQNEAQ (reference sequence). The V and J ends lost 5 bases and 1 base respectively, with 6 bases between them. The CDR3 is CASSRESYNEQFF. DNA for the CDR3: TGTGCCAGCAGCCGGGAATCCTACAATGAGCAGTTCTTC.

This clonotype was detected only a few times. One end of the junction varies from germline; a read error may be responsible. The chain links TRBV5-1 to TRBJ2-7; the D gene is possibly TRBD2 (6 bases). Germline CDR1 reads SGHRS; CDR2 reads YFSETQ. The CDR3 sequence is 14 residues long. The CDR3 DNA is TGCGCCAGCAGCTTTCAGGAATCGGACTACGAGCAGCACTTC. This gives the protein CASSFQESDYEQHF. The complete variable domain, with remaining parts taken from reference TRBV5-1 and TRBJ2-7, reads KAGVTQTPRYLIKTRGQQVTLSCSPISGHRSVSWYQQTPGQGLQFLFEYFSETQRNKGNFPGRFSGRQFSNSRSEMNVSTLELGDSALYLCASSFQESDYEQHFGPGTRLTVT.

This clonotype was found a few times. The genes are TRBV4-1 and TRBJ2-2; D possibly matches TRBD1 or TRBD2 (6 bases each). The CDR3 has 18 residues. Trimming stripped 4 bases from V and 5 bases from J, with 23 bases between. The germline V gene has CDR1 MGHRA and CDR2 YSYEKL. The CDR3 DNA follows: TGCGCCAGCAGCCGGGGGGCCAGCGGCGGGCGAAGGACCGGGGAGCTGTTTTTT. As protein: CASSRGASGGRRTGELFF.

This clonotype showed up just a few times. V usage is TRBV20-1 and J usage is TRBJ1-2; 9 bases are shared with TRBD1. Germline CDR1 is DFQATT and CDR2 is SNEGSKA (reference sequence). CDR3 length equals 19 residues. The J segment lost 8 bases and the V segment lost 8 bases, leaving 30 bases of the junction unmatched. As DNA, the CDR3 is TGCAGTACATATAGTCCCCTCTTACACACAGGGGGCCCGGTTGGAGGCTACACCTTC. It codes for CSTYSPLLHTGGPVGGYTF.

The chain carries TRBV9 and TRBJ2-5, with D tentatively TRBD2 (6 bases). The end of the DNA is better explained by TRBJ2-1, so the J call may be wrong. CDR3 length: 16 amino acids. Germline CDR1 reads SGDLS; CDR2 reads YYNGEE. The CDR3 protein is CASSVGEEVVTNEQFF. The CDR3 DNA is TGTGCCAGCAGCGTAGGGGAGGAGGTAGTTACCAATGAGCAGTTCTTC.

The J gene is TRBJ2-5, the V gene TRBV6-5; D possibly matches TRBD1 or TRBD2 (5 bases each). The end of the DNA is better explained by TRBJ2-7, so the J call may be wrong. The CDR3 has 12 amino acids. Germline V gene lookup returns CDR1 MNHEY and CDR2 SVGAGI. The CDR3 DNA reads as TGTGCCAGCCGGGGCTGGTCGGACGAGCAGTACTTC. Amino acid sequence: CASRGWSDEQYF.

This clonotype was found a few times. The rearrangement links TRBV18 to TRBJ1-3; D not resolved. CDR3 size: 16 residues. Deletions cut 0 bases from V and 0 bases from J, with 9 bases between. CDR1 KGHSH and CDR2 LQKENI come from the germline V gene. CDR3 sequence reads: CASSPPAGFSGNTIYF. The DNA of the CDR3 is TGTGCCAGCTCACCACCGGCAGGCTTCTCTGGAAACACCATATATTTT.

This clonotype occurred a few times. This chain uses TRBV9 with TRBJ2-5; 11 bases match TRBD2. With V trimmed by 2 bases and J by 7 bases, 4 bases remained unmatched. The germline CDR1 and CDR2 sequences are SGDLS and YYNGEE. The CDR3 contains 14 residues. The CDR3 DNA reads TGTGCCAGCAGCGTGACTAGCGGGGCGACGACCCAGTACTTC. It is translated as CASSVTSGATTQYF.

The chain has TRBV4-1 and TRBJ1-5; TRBD1 agrees at 9 bases. CDR1 is MGHRA and CDR2 is YSYEKL in the germline V gene. The ends lost 6 bases at V and 6 bases at J; junction bases unmatched: 12. This CDR3 has 16 amino acids. The CDR3 spells CASSRPGQGSGQPQHF. The CDR3 coding sequence is TGCGCCAGCAGTCGACCGGGACAGGGTTCAGGTCAGCCCCAGCATTTT.

This chain joins TRBV20-1 and TRBJ2-1; D not resolved. CDR1 is DFQATT, CDR2 SNEGSKA, per germline (reference sequence). The CDR3 covers 13 residues. The CDR3 bases are TGCAGGGCGTCCGGAATAAGGGCGGATGAGCAGTTCTTC. Amino acids: CRASGIRADEQFF.

As for this clonotype: At one end the junction does not follow the germline gene, possibly because of a read error. The CDR3 region is CASSEVLIF. In DNA form, the CDR3 reads TGTGCCAGCAGTGAAGTGCTTATCTTC. The chain recombines TRBV2 with TRBJ1-2; D not certain. CDR3 size: 9 residues. The germline gives CDR1 SNHLY, CDR2 FYNNEI. Full variable domain (rest looked up from reference TRBV2 and TRBJ1-2): EPEVTQTPSHQVTQMGQEVILRCVPISNHLYFYWYRQILGQKVEFLVSFYNNEISEKSEIFDDQFSVERPDGSNFTLKIRSTKLEDSAMYFCASSEVLIFGSGTRLTVV.